This note documents a single T cell receptor beta chain sequence. The sample belongs to a study of CD8 T cells in Susac syndrome. Trimming removed 1 base from V and 2 bases from J, with 23 bases in between. Germline lookup yields CDR1 DFQATT and CDR2 SNEGSKA (reference sequence). The CDR3 is 18 residues long. Reverse transcription of roughly 0.45 to 1 ug RNA used random hexamers. TCRdb re-called the immunoSEQ multiplex PCR reads through MiXCR, storing one row per CDR3 protein. The profile shows around 80,000 distinct CDR3 sequences, 90% to 95% of them singletons. Negative isolation was used for CD8+ and CD4+ T cells, and FACS enrichment was applied to TEMRA cells.

The sequenced material came from CD8+ T cells from PBMCs. This sequence was found in a human donor in good health. The chain is built from TRBV20-1 and TRBJ1-2, with TRBD1 as a possible D gene (5 bases). CDR3 bases: TGCAGTGCTAGAGTACAGACAGTGCTGATACCACAGAACTATGGCTACACCTTC. This sequence encodes CSARVQTVLIPQNYGYTF.